Listed here are 5 T cell receptor beta chains from one sample, sequenced in a study of blood T cell repertoires in COVID-19. Libraries were prepared by immunoSEQ multiplex PCR; TCRdb keeps only in-frame clonotypes and omits some of them. This sample carries roughly 90,000 clones, over 80% of them seen once, and the ten largest clones take 31%. The specimen sequenced was peripheral blood. These receptors all come from a woman of 80 years or more with active or convalescent COVID-19.

This sequence joins TRBV19 and TRBJ1-1; D might be TRBD1 (6 bases). V lost 4 bases, J lost 4 bases, and 10 bases lay in between. CDR1 and CDR2 from the germline V gene are LNHDA and SQIVND (reference sequence). This CDR3 region has 13 residues. As DNA, the CDR3 is TGTGCCAGTAGTACGGGGGGCGGCACTGAAGCTTTCTTT. Its translation is CASSTGGGTEAFF. The whole variable domain, filled in from reference TRBV19 and TRBJ1-1, reads DGGITQSPKYLFRKEGQNVTLSCEQNLNHDAMYWYRQDPGQGLRLIYYSQIVNDFQKGDIAEGYSVSREKKESFPLTVTSAQKNPTAFYLCASSTGGGTEAFFGQGTRLTVV.

This chain links TRBV27 with TRBJ2-1; D remains unclear. This CDR3 has 13 amino acids. V lost 2 bases to trimming and J lost 15 bases, with 17 bases between them. The germline V gene has CDR1 MNHEY and CDR2 SMNVEV (reference sequence). The CDR3, as DNA: TGTGCCAGCAGTTTAGCAGGCGTACAGTTCCGGTTCTTC. It is translated as CASSLAGVQFRFF.

CDR3 nucleotide sequence: TGTGCCACCAGTTCCCTAGCGAGCTACAATGAGCAGTTCTTC. Protein product: CATSSLASYNEQFF. The rearrangement joins TRBV24-1 to TRBJ2-1; D perhaps matches TRBD2 (6 bases). V lost 6 bases to trimming and J lost 3 bases, with 11 bases between them. Germline CDR1 KGHDR, CDR2 SFDVKD. The CDR3 loop spans 14 amino acids.

The genes are TRBV4-2 and TRBJ1-5, with TRBD1 identical over 9 bases. V was clipped by 3 bases and J by 6 bases; unmatched bases: 6. The CDR3 has 15 amino acids. The V gene's germline CDR1 is LGHNA and CDR2 YNFKEQ. Written as DNA, the CDR3 is TGTGCCAGCAGCCAGGAAACAGGGGGCGTTCAGCCCCAGCATTTT. Translated: CASSQETGGVQPQHF.

The genes are TRBV6-6 and TRBJ1-1, with D possibly TRBD1 on 5 matching bases. The germline V gene has CDR1 MNHNY and CDR2 SVGAGI (reference sequence). The CDR3 consists of 13 residues. The V end lost 5 bases, the J end lost 10 bases, and 17 bases lay between the germline ends. The CDR3 region is CASSGREGLVAFF. DNA for the CDR3: TGTGCCAGCAGTGGCCGGGAGGGGCTCGTAGCTTTCTTT.